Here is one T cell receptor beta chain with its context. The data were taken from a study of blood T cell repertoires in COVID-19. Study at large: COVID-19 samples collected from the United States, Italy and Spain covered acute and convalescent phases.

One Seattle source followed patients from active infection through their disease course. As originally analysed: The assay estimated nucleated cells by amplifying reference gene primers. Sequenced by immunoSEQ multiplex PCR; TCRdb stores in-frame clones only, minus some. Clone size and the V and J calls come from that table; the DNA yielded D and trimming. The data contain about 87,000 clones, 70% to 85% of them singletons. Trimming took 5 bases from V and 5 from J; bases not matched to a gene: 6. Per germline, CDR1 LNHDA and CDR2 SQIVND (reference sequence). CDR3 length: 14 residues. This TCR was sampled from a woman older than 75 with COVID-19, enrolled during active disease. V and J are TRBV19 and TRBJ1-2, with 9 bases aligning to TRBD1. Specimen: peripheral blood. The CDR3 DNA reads TGTGCCAGTAGTGTCGGGGACAGGGATTATGGCTACACCTTC. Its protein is CASSVGDRDYGYTF.